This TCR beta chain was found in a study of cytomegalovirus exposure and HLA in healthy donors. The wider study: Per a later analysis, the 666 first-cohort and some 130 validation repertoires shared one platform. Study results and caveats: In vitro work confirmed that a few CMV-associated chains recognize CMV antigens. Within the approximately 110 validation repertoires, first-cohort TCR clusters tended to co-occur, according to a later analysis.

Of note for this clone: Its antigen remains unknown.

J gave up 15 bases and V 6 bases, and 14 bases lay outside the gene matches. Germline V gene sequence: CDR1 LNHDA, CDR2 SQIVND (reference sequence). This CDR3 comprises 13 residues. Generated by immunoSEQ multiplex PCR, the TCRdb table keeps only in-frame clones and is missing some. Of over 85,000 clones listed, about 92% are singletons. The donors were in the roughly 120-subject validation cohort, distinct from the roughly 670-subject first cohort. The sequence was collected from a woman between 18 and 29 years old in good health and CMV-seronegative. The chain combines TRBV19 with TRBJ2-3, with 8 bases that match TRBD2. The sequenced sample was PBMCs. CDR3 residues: CASREAGAPHQYF. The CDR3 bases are TGTGCCAGTAGGGAAGCGGGAGCCCCCCATCAATATTTT. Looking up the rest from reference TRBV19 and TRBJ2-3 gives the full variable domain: DGGITQSPKYLFRKEGQNVTLSCEQNLNHDAMYWYRQDPGQGLRLIYYSQIVNDFQKGDIAEGYSVSREKKESFPLTVTSAQKNPTAFYLCASREAGAPHQYFGPGTRLTVL.